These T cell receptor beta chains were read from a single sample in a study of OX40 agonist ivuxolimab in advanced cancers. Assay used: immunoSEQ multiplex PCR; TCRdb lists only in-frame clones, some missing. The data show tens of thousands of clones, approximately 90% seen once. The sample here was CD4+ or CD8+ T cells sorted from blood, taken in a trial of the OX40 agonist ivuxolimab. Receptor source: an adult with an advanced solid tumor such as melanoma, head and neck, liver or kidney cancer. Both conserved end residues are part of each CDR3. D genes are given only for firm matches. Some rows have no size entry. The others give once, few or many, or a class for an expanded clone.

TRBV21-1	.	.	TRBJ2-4	TGTGCCAGCAGCCGATACAGGCTAGCCAAAAACATTCAGTACTTC	CASSRYRLAKNIQYF
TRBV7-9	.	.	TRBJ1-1	TGTGCCAGCAGCCGACCGGGACCCATGAACACTGAAGCTTTCTTT	CASSRPGPMNTEAFF
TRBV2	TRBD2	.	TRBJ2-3	TGTGCCAGCATCCAGCGGGGGCTGACAGATACGCAGTATTTT	CASIQRGLTDTQYF
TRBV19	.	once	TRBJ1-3	TGTGCCAGTAGTGTCAGAAACTCTGGAAACACCATATATTTT	CASSVRNSGNTIYF
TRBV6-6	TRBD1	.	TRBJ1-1	TGTGCCAGCAGTTATCAGGGGGCAAGCACTGAAGCTTTCTTT	CASSYQGASTEAFF
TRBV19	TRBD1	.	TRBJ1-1	TGTGCCAGTAGGGGACAGGGTAGGGTCACTGAAGCTTTCTTT	CASRGQGRVTEAFF
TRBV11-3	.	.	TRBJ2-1	TGTGCCAGCAGCTTAGAGGGTGGGACACACAATGAGCAGTTCTTC	CASSLEGGTHNEQFF
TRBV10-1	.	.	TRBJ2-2	TGCGCCATCCCCCTGGTCGGTCTAACCGGGGAGCTGTTTTTT	CAIPLVGLTGELFF
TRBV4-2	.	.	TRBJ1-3	TGTGCCAGCGGCACGGACGGGGGCAGGGAGGGCACCATATATTTT	CASGTDGGREGTIYF
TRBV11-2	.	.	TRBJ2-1	TGTGCCAGCAGCTCTTCTAGCGTTGAGCAGTTCTTC	CASSSSSVEQFF
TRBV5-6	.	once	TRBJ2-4	TGTGCCAGCAGTTTACCGGGACAACGCATTCAGTACTTC	CASSLPGQRIQYF
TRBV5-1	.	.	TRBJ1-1	TGCGCCAGCAGCTTGGGCGGGAGAGTGAACACTGAAGCTTTCTTT	CASSLGGRVNTEAFF
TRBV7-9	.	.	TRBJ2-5	TGTGCCAGCAGCTTAGGGGTCGGGTCCGGGGCCCAGTACTTC	CASSLGVGSGAQYF
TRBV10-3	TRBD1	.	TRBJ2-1	TGTGCCATCAGTGTCGGGCAGGGGGCGAACAATGAGCAGTTCTTC	CAISVGQGANNEQFF
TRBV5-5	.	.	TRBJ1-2	TGTGCCAGCAGCTTCACCGGGACGGCCTATGGCTACACCTTC	CASSFTGTAYGYTF
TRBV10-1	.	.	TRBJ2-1	TGCGCCAGCAGTGCACATTACACGGGCGAGCAGTTCTTC	CASSAHYTGEQFF
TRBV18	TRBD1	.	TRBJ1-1	TGTGCCAGCTCACTTACACCGGGACAGACCAACACTGAAGCTTTCTTT	CASSLTPGQTNTEAFF
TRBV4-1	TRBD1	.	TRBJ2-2	TGCGCCAGCAGCCAGACCCGGGACAGGAGGAACACCGGGGAGCTGTTTTTT	CASSQTRDRRNTGELFF
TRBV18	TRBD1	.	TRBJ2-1	TGTGCCAGCTCATTAACGGGACAGGGCTACAATGAGCAGTTCTTC	CASSLTGQGYNEQFF
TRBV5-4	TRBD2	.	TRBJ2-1	TGTGCCAGCAGCTTGGCAGCGGGGGTACACAATGAGCAGTTCTTC	CASSLAAGVHNEQFF
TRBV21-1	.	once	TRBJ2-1	TGTGCCAGCAGCAGGACACCGAACGGGACTAGCGTATCGGATGAGCAGTTCTTC	CASSRTPNGTSVSDEQFF
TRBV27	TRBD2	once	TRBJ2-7	TGTGCCAGCAGTTCAGCGGGGGCGGCTATCTACGAGCAGTACTTC	CASSSAGAAIYEQYF
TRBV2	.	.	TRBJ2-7	TGTGCCAGCAGTGCCTTTCGGGCAGGCCAGAGCTCCTACGAGCAGTACTTC	CASSAFRAGQSSYEQYF
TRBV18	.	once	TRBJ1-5	TGTGCCAGCTCACCCGACAGCCATCAGCCCCAGCATTTT	CASSPDSHQPQHF
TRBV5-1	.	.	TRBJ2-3	TGCGCCAGCCACCGCGGGCGGGGGCCCACAGATACGCAGTATTTT	CASHRGRGPTDTQYF
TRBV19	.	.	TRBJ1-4	TGTGCCAGTTATAGTGGGCTGCCGGATGAAAAACTGTTTTTT	CASYSGLPDEKLFF
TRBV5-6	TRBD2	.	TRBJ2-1	TGTGCCAGCAGCTTCCCGGGACTAGCGGGGGGGCAATACAATGAGCAGTTCTTC	CASSFPGLAGGQYNEQFF
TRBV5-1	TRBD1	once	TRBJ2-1	TGCGCCAGCAGCCAGGGACAGGGGGGTATCTACAATGAGCAGTTCTTC	CASSQGQGGIYNEQFF
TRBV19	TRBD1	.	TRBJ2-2	TGTGCCAGTAGTATAGACCGGGGACAGGGGATCTCCGGGGAGCTGTTTTTT	CASSIDRGQGISGELFF
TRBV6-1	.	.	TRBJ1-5	TGTGCCAGCACTGACATTCTTTATAGCAATCAGCCCCAGCATTTT	CASTDILYSNQPQHF
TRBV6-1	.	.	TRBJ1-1	TGTGCCAGCAGGCGAGGTGAGTCGTCCACTGAAGCTTTCTTT	CASRRGESSTEAFF
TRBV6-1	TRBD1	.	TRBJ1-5	TGTGCCAGCATGGACAGGGGGCGGAAGTCCCAGCATTTT	CASMDRGRKSQHF
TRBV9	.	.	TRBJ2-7	TGTGCCAGCAGCCCACATTTTGGGGGGTTGTACTTC	CASSPHFGGLYF
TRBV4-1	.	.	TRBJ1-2	TGCGCCAGCAGCCAGGGACCTCCGCGGGGCTACACCTTC	CASSQGPPRGYTF
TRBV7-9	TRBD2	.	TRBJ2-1	TGTGCCAGCAGGCTAGCGGGGGGAAACAATGAGCAGTTCTTC	CASRLAGGNNEQFF
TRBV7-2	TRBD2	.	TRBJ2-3	TGTGCCAGCAGCCTCAACCCCGGGGGGGCCTCAGATACGCAGTATTTT	CASSLNPGGASDTQYF
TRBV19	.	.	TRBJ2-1	TGTGCCAGTAGTGCCTACAATGAGCAGTTCTTC	CASSAYNEQFF
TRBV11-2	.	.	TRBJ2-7	TGTGCCAGCAGCTCCCCGACCAGGGTCTCCTACGAGCAGTACTTC	CASSSPTRVSYEQYF